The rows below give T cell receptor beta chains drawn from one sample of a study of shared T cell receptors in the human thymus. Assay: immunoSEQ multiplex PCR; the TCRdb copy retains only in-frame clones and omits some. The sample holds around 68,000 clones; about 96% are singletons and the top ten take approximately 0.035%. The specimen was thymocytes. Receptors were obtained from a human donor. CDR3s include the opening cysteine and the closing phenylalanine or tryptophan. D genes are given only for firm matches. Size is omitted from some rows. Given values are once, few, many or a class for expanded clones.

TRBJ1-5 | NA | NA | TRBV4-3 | CASSQDPDQPQHF | TGCGCCAGCAGCCAGGACCCCGATCAGCCCCAGCATTTT
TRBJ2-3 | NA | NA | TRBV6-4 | CASSEAGDSGEFTDTQYF | TGTGCCAGCAGTGAGGCGGGGGACTCAGGGGAATTCACAGATACGCAGTATTTT
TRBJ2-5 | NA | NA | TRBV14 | CASSSDPGGETQYF | TGTGCCAGCAGCTCGGATCCGGGTGGGGAGACCCAGTACTTC
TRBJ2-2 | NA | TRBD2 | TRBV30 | CASHLAGPGELFF | TGTGCCTCTCACCTAGCGGGGCCCGGGGAGCTGTTTTTT
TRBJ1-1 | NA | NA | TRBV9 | CASSARAENTEAFF | TGTGCCAGCAGCGCCCGAGCGGAGAACACTGAAGCTTTCTTT
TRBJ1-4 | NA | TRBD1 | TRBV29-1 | CSVEVAGGGEKLFF | TGCAGCGTTGAGGTGGCAGGGGGAGGGGAAAAACTGTTTTTT
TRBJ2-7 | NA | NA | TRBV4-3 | CASSQDGGRYEQYF | TGCGCCAGCAGCCAAGATGGGGGACGGTACGAGCAGTACTTC
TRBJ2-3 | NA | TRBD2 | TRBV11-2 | CASSPSRFLAGGLTDTQYF | TGTGCCAGCAGCCCCAGCAGGTTTTTAGCGGGGGGCCTAACAGATACGCAGTATTTT
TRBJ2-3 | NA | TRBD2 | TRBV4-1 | CASSFPDATKETSGATDTQYF | TGCGCCAGCAGCTTTCCCGACGCTACAAAAGAGACTAGCGGGGCCACAGATACGCAGTATTTT
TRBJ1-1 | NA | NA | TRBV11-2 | CASSLSGGTEAFF | TGTGCCAGCAGCTTATCGGGGGGCACTGAAGCTTTCTTT
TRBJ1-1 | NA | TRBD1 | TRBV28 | CASSTRDSTFF | TGTGCCAGCAGTACCCGGGACAGTACTTTCTTT
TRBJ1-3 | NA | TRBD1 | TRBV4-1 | CASSQCSRGPGNTIYF | TGCGCCAGCAGCCAGTGCAGCAGGGGGCCTGGAAACACCATATATTTT
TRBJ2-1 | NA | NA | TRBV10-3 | CAISRTDPLYNEQFF | TGTGCCATCAGCAGGACAGACCCTCTTTACAATGAGCAGTTCTTC
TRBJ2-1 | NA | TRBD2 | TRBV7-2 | CASSKGPGLASYNEQFF | TGTGCCAGCAGCAAGGGACCAGGACTAGCGTCCTACAATGAGCAGTTCTTC
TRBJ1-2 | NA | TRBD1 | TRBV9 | CASSLDRGFYGYTF | TGTGCCAGCAGCCTGGACAGGGGGTTCTATGGCTACACCTTC
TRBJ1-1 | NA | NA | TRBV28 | CASTPCRGEAFF | TGTGCCAGCACCCCTTGCAGGGGTGAGGCTTTCTTT
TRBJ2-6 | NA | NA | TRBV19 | CASIGRERSGANVLTF | TGTGCCAGTATTGGGCGGGAACGCTCTGGGGCCAACGTCCTGACTTTC
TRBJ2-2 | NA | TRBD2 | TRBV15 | CATSRGGVSGELFF | TGTGCCACCAGTCGCGGGGGGGTGTCCGGGGAGCTGTTTTTT
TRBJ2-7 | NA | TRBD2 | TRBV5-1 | CASSLSGTSGSTYEQYF | TGCGCCAGCAGCCTCTCCGGGACTAGCGGGAGCACCTACGAGCAGTACTTC
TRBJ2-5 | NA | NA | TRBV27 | CASSPTTRTEETQYF | TGTGCCAGCAGTCCCACCACTCGGACAGAAGAGACCCAGTACTTC
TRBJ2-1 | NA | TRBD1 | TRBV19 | CASRGTVPSSYNEQFF | TGTGCCAGTAGAGGGACAGTTCCGAGCTCCTACAATGAGCAGTTCTTC
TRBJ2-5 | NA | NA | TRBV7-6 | CASSERKTVRRVYQETQYF | TGTGCCAGCAGCGAAAGAAAGACAGTGAGGAGGGTGTACCAAGAGACCCAGTACTTC
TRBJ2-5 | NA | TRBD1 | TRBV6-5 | CASSPGQGGLETQYF | TGTGCCAGCAGTCCAGGACAGGGCGGATTGGAGACCCAGTACTTC
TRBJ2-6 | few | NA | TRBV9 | CASSSYRDALSSGANVLTF | TGTGCCAGCAGCTCATACCGGGACGCCCTAAGCTCTGGGGCCAACGTCCTGACTTTC
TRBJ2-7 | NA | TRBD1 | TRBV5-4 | CASTLGDRGNEQYF | TGTGCCAGCACCTTGGGTGACAGGGGCAACGAGCAGTACTTC
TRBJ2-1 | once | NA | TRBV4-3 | CASSVDSPRRLEQFF | TGCGCCAGCAGCGTTGACAGCCCCCGTAGGTTGGAGCAGTTCTTC
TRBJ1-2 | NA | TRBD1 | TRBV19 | CATAGRQGGKNGYTF | TGTGCCACCGCCGGAAGACAGGGAGGGAAAAATGGCTACACCTTC
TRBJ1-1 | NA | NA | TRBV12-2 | CASRLTIGGTGWVAFF | TGTGCAAGTCGCCTAACCATAGGGGGGACAGGCTGGGTAGCTTTCTTT
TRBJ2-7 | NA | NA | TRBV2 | CASTPGREGYEQYF | TGTGCCAGCACCCCGGGCAGGGAAGGTTACGAGCAGTACTTC
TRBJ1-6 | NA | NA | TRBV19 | CASSTPQDRNSPLHF | TGTGCCAGTAGTACCCCACAGGACAGAAATTCACCCCTCCACTTT
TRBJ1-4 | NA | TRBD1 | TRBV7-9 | CASSRGTATNEKLFF | TGTGCCAGCAGCCGAGGGACAGCAACTAATGAAAAACTGTTTTTT
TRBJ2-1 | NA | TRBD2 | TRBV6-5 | CASSSEGLAGNNEQFF | TGTGCCAGCAGTTCGGAGGGACTAGCGGGCAACAATGAGCAGTTCTTC
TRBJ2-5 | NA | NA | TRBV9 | CASSHAWHDKETQYF | TGTGCCAGCAGCCACGCTTGGCACGATAAAGAGACCCAGTACTTC
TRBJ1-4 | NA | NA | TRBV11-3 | CASILNPGGPTNEKLFF | TGTGCCAGCATCCTTAACCCGGGCGGACCAACTAATGAAAAACTGTTTTTT
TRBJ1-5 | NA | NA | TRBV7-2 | CASSLGGTRASNQPQHF | TGTGCCAGCAGCTTAGGAGGAACCAGGGCTAGCAATCAGCCCCAGCATTTT
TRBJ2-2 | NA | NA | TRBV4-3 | CASSQDGTIRGRNGELFF | TGCGCCAGCAGCCAAGATGGGACAATCCGAGGACGGAACGGGGAGCTGTTTTTT
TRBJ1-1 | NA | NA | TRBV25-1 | CASSQGQIMNTEAFF | TGTGCCAGCAGTCAGGGTCAGATCATGAACACTGAAGCTTTCTTT
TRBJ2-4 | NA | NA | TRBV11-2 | CASSLVIAKNIQYF | TGTGCCAGCAGCTTAGTGATAGCCAAAAACATTCAGTACTTC
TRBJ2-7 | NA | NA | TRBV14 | CASSQERGASYEQYF | TGTGCCAGCAGCCAAGAGAGGGGGGCCTCCTACGAGCAGTACTTC
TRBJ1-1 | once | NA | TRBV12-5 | CASGLTINRQMNTEAFF | TGTGCTAGTGGTTTGACTATCAACAGGCAGATGAACACTGAAGCTTTCTTT
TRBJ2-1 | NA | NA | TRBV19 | CASRPRRMGYNEQFF | TGTGCCAGTAGACCACGGCGGATGGGGTACAATGAGCAGTTCTTC
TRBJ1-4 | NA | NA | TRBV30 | CAWRGLGASVEKLFF | TGTGCCTGGAGGGGCCTAGGGGCGTCTGTCGAAAAACTGTTTTTT
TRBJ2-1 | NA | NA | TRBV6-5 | CASRRGTSTDNEQFF | TGTGCCAGCAGACGGGGGACCTCTACAGACAATGAGCAGTTCTTC
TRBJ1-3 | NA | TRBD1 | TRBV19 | CASSMLTGGAGNTIYF | TGTGCCAGCAGCATGTTGACAGGGGGGGCTGGAAACACCATATATTTT
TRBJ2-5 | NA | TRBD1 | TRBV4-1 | CASSQDHSPPTGEETQYF | TGCGCCAGCAGCCAAGATCACTCCCCCCCTACAGGGGAGGAGACCCAGTACTTC
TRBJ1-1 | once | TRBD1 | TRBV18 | CASSFQGAPTEAFF | TGTGCCAGCTCATTCCAGGGGGCGCCCACTGAAGCTTTCTTT